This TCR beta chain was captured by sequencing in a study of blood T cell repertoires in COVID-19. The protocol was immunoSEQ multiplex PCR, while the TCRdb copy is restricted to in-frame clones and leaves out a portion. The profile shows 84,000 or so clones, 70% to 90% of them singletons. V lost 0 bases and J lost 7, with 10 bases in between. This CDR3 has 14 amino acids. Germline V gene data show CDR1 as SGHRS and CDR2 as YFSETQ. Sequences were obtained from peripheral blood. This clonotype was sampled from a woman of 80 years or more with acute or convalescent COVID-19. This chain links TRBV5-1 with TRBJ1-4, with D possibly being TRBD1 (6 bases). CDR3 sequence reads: CASSLEGGLEKLFF. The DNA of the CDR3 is TGCGCCAGCAGCTTGGAGGGGGGGCTTGAAAAACTGTTTTTT.